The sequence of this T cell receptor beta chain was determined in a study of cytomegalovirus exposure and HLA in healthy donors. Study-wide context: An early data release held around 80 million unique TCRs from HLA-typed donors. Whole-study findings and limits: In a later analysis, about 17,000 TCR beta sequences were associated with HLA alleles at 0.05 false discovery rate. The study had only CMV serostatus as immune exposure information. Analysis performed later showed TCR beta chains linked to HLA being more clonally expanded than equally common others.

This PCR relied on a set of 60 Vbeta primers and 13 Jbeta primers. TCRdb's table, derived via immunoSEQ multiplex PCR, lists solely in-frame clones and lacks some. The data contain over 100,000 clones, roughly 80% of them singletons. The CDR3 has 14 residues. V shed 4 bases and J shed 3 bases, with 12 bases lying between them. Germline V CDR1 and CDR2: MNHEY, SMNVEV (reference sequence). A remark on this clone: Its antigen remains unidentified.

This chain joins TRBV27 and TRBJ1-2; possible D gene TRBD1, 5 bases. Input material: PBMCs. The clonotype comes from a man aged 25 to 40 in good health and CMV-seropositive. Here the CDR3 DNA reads TGTGCCAGCAGTTCTGGAGGGGAGGACTATGGCTACACCTTC. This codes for CASSSGGEDYGYTF.